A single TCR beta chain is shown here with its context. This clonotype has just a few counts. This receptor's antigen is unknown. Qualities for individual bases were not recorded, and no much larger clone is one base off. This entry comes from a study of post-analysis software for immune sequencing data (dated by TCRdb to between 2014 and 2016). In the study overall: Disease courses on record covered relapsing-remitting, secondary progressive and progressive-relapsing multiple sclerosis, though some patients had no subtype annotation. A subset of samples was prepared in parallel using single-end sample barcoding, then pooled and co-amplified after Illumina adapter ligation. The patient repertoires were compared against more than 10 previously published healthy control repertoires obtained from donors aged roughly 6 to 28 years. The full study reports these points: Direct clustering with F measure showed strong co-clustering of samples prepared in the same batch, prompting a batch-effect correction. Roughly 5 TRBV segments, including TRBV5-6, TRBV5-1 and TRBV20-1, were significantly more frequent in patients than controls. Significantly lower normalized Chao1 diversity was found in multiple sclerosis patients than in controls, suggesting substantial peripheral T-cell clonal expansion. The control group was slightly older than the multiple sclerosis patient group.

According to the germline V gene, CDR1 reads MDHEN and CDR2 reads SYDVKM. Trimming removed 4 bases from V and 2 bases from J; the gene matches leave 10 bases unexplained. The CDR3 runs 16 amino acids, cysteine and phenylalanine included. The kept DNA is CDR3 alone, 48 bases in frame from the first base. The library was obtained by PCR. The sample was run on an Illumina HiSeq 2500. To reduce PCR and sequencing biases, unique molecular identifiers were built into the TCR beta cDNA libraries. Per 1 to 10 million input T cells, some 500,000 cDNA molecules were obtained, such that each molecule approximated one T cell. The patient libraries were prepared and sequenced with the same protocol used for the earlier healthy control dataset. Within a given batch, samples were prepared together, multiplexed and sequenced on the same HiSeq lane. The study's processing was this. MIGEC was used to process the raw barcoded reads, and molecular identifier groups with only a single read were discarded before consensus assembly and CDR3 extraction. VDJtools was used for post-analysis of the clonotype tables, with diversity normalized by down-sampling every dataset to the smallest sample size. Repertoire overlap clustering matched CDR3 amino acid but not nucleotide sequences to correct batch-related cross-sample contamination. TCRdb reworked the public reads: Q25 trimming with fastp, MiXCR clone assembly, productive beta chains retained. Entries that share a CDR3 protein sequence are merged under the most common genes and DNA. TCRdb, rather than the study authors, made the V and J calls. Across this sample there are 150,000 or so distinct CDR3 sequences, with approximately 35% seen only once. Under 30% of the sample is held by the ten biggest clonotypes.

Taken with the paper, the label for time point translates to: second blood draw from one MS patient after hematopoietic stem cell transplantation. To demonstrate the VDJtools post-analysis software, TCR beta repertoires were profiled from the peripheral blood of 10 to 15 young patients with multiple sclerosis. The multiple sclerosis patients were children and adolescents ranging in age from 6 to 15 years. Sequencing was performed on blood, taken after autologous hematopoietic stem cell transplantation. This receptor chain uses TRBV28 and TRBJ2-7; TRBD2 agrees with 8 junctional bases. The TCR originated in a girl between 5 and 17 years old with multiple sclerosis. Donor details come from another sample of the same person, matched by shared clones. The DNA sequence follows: TGTGCCAGCAGTTGGGACTCGGGACTAGGACCCTACGAGCAGTACTTC. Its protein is CASSWDSGLGPYEQYF.